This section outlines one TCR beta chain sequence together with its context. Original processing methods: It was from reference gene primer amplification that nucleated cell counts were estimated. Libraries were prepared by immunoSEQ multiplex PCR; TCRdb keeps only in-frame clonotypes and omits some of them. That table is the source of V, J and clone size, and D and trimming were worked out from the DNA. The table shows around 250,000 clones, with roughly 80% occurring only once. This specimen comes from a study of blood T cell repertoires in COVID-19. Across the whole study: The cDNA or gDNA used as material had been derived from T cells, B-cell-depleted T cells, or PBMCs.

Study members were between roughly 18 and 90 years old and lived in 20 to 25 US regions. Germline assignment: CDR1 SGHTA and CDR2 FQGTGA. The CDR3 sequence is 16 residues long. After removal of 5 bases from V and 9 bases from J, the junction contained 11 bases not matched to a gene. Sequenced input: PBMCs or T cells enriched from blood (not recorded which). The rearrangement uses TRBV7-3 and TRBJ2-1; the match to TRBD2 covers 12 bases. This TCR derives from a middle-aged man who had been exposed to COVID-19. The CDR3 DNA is TGTGCCAGCAGCCCAGACGCTAGCGGGAGGGCCCGTGAGCAGTTCTTC. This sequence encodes CASSPDASGRAREQFF. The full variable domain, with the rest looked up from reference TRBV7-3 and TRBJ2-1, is GAGVSQTPSNKVTEKGKYVELRCDPISGHTALYWYRQSLGQGPEFLIYFQGTGAADDSGLPNDRFFAVRPEGSVSTLKIQRTERGDSAVYLCASSPDASGRAREQFFGPGTRLTVL.